This entry concerns a single TCR beta chain. Its specific antigen is unknown. It has no much larger one-base neighbor in the sample; base qualities were not kept. The sequencer was an Illumina HiSeq 2000. TCR beta chain libraries were generated through multiplex PCR amplification. High-throughput sequencing was used to analyze the amplified TCR beta chain products. TCRdb ran its own pipeline on the public reads, namely fastp trimming at Q25 and MiXCR clone calling, and kept in-frame beta chains. Each entry merges the rows of one CDR3 protein and shows their most common DNA and genes. For this sample the table gives some 170,000 distinct CDR3 sequences, of which approximately 33% were detected only once. The ten largest clonotypes hold around 3.5% of the sample. The lymph node samples were taken from the axillary draining lymph nodes of breast cancer patients. Looking up the germline V gene yields CDR1 MGHDK and CDR2 SYGVNS. A distance of 10 bases separates the germline ends of V and J, which lose 2 bases and 2 bases respectively. The CDR3 measures 14 amino acids from cysteine to phenylalanine. Only the CDR3 DNA is retained, 42 bases long and in frame from the first base.

These data come from a study of breast tumors, draining lymph nodes, adjacent tissues (dated by TCRdb to between 2015 and 2016). At the level of the whole study: The study compared TCR beta repertoires across tumor, adjacent nontumor tissue and axillary lymph nodes from breast cancer patients. The study was designed to assess the relationships and possible T-cell exchange between tumor, surrounding tissue and draining lymph node repertoires in human breast cancer. Results the study describes overall, beyond this receptor: Tumor and nontumor tissue repertoires were significantly more similar in luminal-like than in basal-like breast cancer. Rather than being directly demonstrated, the conclusion that tumor T cells originate in lymph nodes was presented as consistent with a hypothesis. The data were considered consistent with most tumor T cells being derived from the lymph node and subsequently expanding within tumor tissue. T-cell repertoire diversity in tumors was found to be lower than in lymph nodes but higher than in nontumor tissue, and preferential V and J gene usage was observed.

This sequence uses TRBV25-1 and TRBJ2-7; D gene: possibly TRBD1, on 6 matching bases. This TCR was sampled from a female donor with breast cancer. Some clones in this sample may be carry-over from other donors' samples. The sequencing input was axillary lymph node tissue. The CDR3 region has the sequence CASSETGRAYEQYF. The nucleotide sequence reads as follows: TGTGCCAGCAGTGAAACAGGGCGCGCCTACGAGCAGTACTTC.